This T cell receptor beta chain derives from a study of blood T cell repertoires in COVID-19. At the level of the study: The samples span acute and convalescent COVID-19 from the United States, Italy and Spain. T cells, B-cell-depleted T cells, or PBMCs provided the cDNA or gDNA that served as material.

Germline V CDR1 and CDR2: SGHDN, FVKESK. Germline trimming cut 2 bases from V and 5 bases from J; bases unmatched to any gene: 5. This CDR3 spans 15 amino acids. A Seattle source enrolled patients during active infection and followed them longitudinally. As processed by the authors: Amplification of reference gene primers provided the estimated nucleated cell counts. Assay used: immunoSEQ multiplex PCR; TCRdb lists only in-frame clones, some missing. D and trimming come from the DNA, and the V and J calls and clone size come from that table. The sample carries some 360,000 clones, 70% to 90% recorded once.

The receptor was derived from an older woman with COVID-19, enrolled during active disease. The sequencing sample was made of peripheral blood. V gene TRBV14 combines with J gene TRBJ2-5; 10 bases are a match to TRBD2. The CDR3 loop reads CASSQFLAGAETQYF. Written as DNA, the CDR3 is TGTGCCAGCAGCCAATTTCTAGCGGGGGCCGAGACCCAGTACTTC.